This passage covers 15 T cell receptor beta chains from one sample sequenced in a study of molecular identifiers for immune sequencing clone quantification. TCRdb ran MiXCR on the PCR reads and lists one entry per CDR3 protein. The table has 85,000 to 90,000 distinct CDR3 sequences, around 19% seen once. Sequencing input: naive CD8+ T cells from blood, with Jurkat cell RNA spiked in. Described subset: FACS-sorted CD8+CD4-CCR7+CD45RA+ naive T cells. The receptors come from a human donor in good health. Some libraries in this study had Jurkat cell RNA spiked in.

The chain carries TRBV9 and TRBJ2-7; D gene unclear. The length of the CDR3 is 14 residues. V lost 3 bases to trimming and J lost 2 bases, with 12 bases between them. From germline, CDR1 is SGDLS and CDR2 YYNGEE. CDR3 DNA sequence: TGTGCCAGCAGCGCCTCTGACTTGCCCTACGAGCAGTACTTC. Encoded protein: CASSASDLPYEQYF.

Ten or more counts support this clonotype. V usage is TRBV6-5 and J usage is TRBJ1-5, with D uncertain. V lost 5 bases and J lost 6, with 8 bases in between. From germline, CDR1 is MNHEY and CDR2 SVGAGI. The CDR3 runs 12 residues. The CDR3 loop reads CASSTPVQPQHF. CDR3 DNA sequence: TGTGCCAGCAGTACCCCCGTTCAGCCCCAGCATTTT.

There are many counts of this clonotype. The chain recombines TRBV6-1 with TRBJ2-1, with 7 nucleotides matching TRBD1. The CDR3 covers 12 residues. With V trimmed by 6 bases and J by 9 bases, 5 bases remained unmatched. Germline values: CDR1 MNHNS, CDR2 SASEGT. Here the CDR3 reads CASRATGSEQFF. CDR3 bases: TGTGCCAGCAGAGCGACAGGGAGTGAGCAGTTCTTC.

Ten or more counts support this clonotype. The genes are TRBV20-1 and TRBJ2-7; possible D gene TRBD1, 6 bases. From germline, CDR1 is DFQATT and CDR2 SNEGSKA (reference sequence). Trimming took off 5 bases at V and 3 bases at J, with 20 bases between the two ends. CDR3 length: 15 amino acids. The CDR3 reads CSAAGPDRLDYEQYF. The DNA of the CDR3 is TGCAGTGCTGCGGGCCCCGACAGGCTCGACTACGAGCAGTACTTC.

On this clonotype: Just one base apart from a much larger clone, this may be a read error. V and J are TRBV6-2 or TRBV6-3 and TRBJ2-1, with D perhaps given as TRBD1 or TRBD2 (5 bases each). Germline values: CDR1 MNHEY, CDR2 SVGEGT. CDR3 length: 14 residues. V lost 6 bases, J lost 6 bases, and 15 bases lay in between. The CDR3 DNA sequence: TGTGCCAGCAGACAATCGGGAAGGGGCAATGAGCAGTTCTTC. It specifies CASRQSGRGNEQFF.

This clonotype was detected many times. This rearrangement joins TRBV3-1 to TRBJ2-3; 13 positions agree with TRBD2. The CDR3 totals 18 residues. V lost 2 bases, J lost 0 bases, and 5 bases stayed unmatched. CDR1 LGHDT and CDR2 YNNKEL come from the germline V gene (reference sequence). CDR3 sequence reads: CASSQSGTSGVSTDTQYF. The DNA for the CDR3 is TGTGCCAGCAGCCAATCCGGGACTAGCGGGGTTAGCACAGATACGCAGTATTTT.

This clonotype has ten or more counts. J is TRBJ2-3 and V is TRBV7-9; D is perhaps TRBD2 (6 bases). The CDR3 spans 19 residues. CDR1 is SEHNR and CDR2 is FQNEAQ in the germline V gene (reference sequence). Trimming stripped 4 bases from V and 0 bases from J, with 23 bases between. The CDR3 protein is CASSSPALVTSFSTDTQYF. In DNA, the CDR3 is TGTGCCAGCAGCTCACCGGCACTGGTCACTAGCTTTAGCACAGATACGCAGTATTTT.

The table lists this clonotype with a count of one. V gene TRBV3-1 combines with J gene TRBJ1-3, with a tentative D call TRBD1 (5 bases). Trimming pared 1 base from V and 2 bases from J, leaving 18 bases between. CDR1 and CDR2 from the germline V gene are LGHDT and YNNKEL (reference sequence). This CDR3 has 18 amino acids. The CDR3 DNA reads as TGTGCCAGCAGCCAAGTTTATGGGGGAGGCGCTCCTGGAAACACCATATATTTT. It is translated as CASSQVYGGGAPGNTIYF.

At least ten counts were recorded for this clonotype. The V and J genes are TRBV27 and TRBJ2-3; tentatively, D is TRBD2 (7 bases). V shed 7 bases and J shed 5 bases, with 19 bases lying between them. The CDR3 has 15 amino acids. Germline V gene lookup returns CDR1 MNHEY and CDR2 SMNVEV (reference sequence). CDR3 coding DNA: TGTGCCAGCATCCGTTGGGGGGGGGCGAAAGATACGCAGTATTTT. Amino acid sequence: CASIRWGGAKDTQYF.

With regard to this clonotype: A much larger clonotype is one base distant, so this may be a read error. The chain uses TRBV25-1 and TRBJ2-1; 8 bases line up with TRBD2. The CDR3 spans 14 residues. Per the germline V gene, CDR1 is MGHDK and CDR2 is SYGVNS. The CDR3 DNA is TGTACCAGCAGTTGGCGGGAGGTGTACAATGAGCAGTTCTTC. The encoded protein is CTSSWREVYNEQFF.

This clonotype occurred many times. The chain employs TRBV12-5 and TRBJ1-1; 11 bases match TRBD1. Germline V gives CDR1 LGHNT, CDR2 FRNRAP. This CDR3 has 15 residues. After removal of 4 bases from V and 3 bases from J, the junction contained 4 bases not matched to a gene. For the CDR3, the DNA is TGTGCTAGTGGTTCTTGGACAGGGGGCCACACTGAAGCTTTCTTT. It codes for CASGSWTGGHTEAFF.

Ten or more counts support this clonotype. The chain has TRBV12-3 or TRBV12-4 and TRBJ1-5; 8 positions match TRBD1. Trimming took 3 bases from V and 5 from J; bases not matched to a gene: 6. This CDR3 spans 15 amino acids. This CDR3 reads CASSFLGQGHQPQHF. The CDR3 nucleotides are TGTGCCAGCAGTTTCCTTGGACAGGGCCATCAGCCCCAGCATTTT.

This sequence joins TRBV6-5 and TRBJ2-1; TRBD2 aligns across 7 bases. Losses at the gene ends were 8 bases for V and 12 bases for J; bases not matched to a gene: 13. This CDR3 region has 13 residues. Germline-derived CDR1 and CDR2 are MNHEY and SVGAGI. This CDR3 reads CASGRDSGVWQFF. Written as DNA, the CDR3 is TGTGCCAGCGGTCGAGACAGCGGGGTTTGGCAGTTCTTC.

V gene TRBV20-1 combines with J gene TRBJ2-2, with unresolved D. The CDR3 length is 14 residues. Germline CDR1 reads DFQATT; CDR2 reads SNEGSKA (reference sequence). V was clipped by 2 bases and J by 5 bases, with 12 bases between them. The CDR3 DNA sequence: TGCAGTGCTAGAACCCTGACTGAGACCGGGGAGCTGTTTTTT. Translated, it gives CSARTLTETGELFF.

In its sample, this clonotype was seen many times. The gene calls are TRBV20-1 and TRBJ2-3, with a weak D call TRBD1 (5 bases). Trimming pared 0 bases from V and 1 base from J, leaving 17 bases between. Germline V gene data show CDR1 as DFQATT and CDR2 as SNEGSKA (reference sequence). This CDR3 region has 17 residues. CDR3 residues: CSARDGARSWGTDTQYF. The CDR3 nucleotides read TGCAGTGCTAGAGATGGGGCCAGGTCCTGGGGCACAGATACGCAGTATTTT.